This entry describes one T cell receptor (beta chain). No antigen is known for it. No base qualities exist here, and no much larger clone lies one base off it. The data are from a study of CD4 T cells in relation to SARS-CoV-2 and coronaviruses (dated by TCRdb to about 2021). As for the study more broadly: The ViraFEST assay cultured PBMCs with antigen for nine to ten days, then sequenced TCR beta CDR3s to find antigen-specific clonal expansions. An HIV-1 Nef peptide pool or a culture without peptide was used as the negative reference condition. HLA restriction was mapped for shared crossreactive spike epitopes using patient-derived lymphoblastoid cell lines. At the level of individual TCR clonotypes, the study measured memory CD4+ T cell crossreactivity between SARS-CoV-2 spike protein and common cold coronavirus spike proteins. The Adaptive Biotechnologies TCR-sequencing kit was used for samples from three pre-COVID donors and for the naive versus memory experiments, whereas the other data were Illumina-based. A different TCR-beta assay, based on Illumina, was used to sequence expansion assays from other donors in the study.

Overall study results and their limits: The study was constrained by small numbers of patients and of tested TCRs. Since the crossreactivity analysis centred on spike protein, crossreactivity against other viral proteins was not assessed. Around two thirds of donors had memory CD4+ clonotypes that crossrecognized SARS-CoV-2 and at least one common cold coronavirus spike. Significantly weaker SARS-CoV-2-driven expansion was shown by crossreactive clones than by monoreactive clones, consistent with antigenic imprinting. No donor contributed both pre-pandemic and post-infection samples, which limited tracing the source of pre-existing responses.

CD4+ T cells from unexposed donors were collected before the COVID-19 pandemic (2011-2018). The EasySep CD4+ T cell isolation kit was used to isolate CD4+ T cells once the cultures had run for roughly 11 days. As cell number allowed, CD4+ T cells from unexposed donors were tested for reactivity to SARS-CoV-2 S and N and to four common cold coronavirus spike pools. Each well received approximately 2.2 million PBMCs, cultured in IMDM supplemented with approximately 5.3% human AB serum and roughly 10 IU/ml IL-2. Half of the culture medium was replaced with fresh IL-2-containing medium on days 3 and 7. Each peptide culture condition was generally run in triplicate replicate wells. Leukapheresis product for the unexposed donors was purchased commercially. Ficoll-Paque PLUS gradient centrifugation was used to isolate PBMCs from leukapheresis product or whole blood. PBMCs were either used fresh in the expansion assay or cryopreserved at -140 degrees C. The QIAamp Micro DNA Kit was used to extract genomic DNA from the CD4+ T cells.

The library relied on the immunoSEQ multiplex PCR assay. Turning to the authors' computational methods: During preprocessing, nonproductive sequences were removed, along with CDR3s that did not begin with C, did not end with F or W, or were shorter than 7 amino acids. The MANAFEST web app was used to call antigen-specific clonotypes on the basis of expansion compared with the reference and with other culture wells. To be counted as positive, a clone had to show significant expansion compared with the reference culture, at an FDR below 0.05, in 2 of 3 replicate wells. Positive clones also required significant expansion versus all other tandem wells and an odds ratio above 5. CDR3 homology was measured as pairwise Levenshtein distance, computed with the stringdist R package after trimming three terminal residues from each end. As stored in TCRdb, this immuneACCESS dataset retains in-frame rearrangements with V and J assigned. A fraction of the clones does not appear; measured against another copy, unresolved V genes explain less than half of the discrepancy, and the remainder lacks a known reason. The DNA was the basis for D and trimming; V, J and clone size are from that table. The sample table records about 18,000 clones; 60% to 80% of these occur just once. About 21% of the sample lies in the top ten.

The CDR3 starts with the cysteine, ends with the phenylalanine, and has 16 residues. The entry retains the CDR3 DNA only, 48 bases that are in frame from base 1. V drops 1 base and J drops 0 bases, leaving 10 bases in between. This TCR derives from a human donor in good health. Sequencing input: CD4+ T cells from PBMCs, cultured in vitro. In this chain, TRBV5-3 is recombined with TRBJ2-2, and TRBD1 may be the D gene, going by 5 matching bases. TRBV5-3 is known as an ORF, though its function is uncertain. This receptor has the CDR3 CARSLYETANTGELFF. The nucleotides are TGTGCCAGAAGCTTGTACGAGACAGCGAACACCGGGGAGCTGTTTTTT.